This T cell receptor beta chain was found in a study of blood T cell repertoires in COVID-19. Study as a whole: Samples came from the United States, Italy and Spain, spanning acute and convalescent COVID-19. Sample material is recorded as cDNA or gDNA derived from T cells, B-cell-depleted T cells, or PBMCs.

In the original processing: Amplified reference gene primers provided the basis for estimating nucleated cell counts. Profiling relied on immunoSEQ multiplex PCR, and the TCRdb table lists in-frame clones only, not all of them. V and J calls and clone size are those listed in that table; D and trimming were worked out from the DNA. The sample shows around 200,000 clones, 89% of them seen only once. Germline-derived CDR1 and CDR2 are SEHNR and FQNEAQ (reference sequence). The CDR3 contains 14 residues. V was cut by 5 bases and J by 1 base, with 11 bases left in between. The gene calls are TRBV7-9 and TRBJ1-1; D gene uncertain. The clonotype comes from a man between 35 and 55 years old with acute or convalescent COVID-19. The sequencing input was peripheral blood. CDR3 sequence reads: CASSPAGRNTEAFF. CDR3 DNA sequence: TGTGCCAGCAGCCCAGCGGGTAGGAACACTGAAGCTTTCTTT.